This TCR beta chain was recorded in a study of graft-versus-host responses after intestinal transplantation. Points from the study as a whole: The study associated peak circulating GvH clone levels with early post-transplant HvG declines.

The CDR3 sequence is 12 residues long. Data came from immunoSEQ multiplex PCR; TCRdb stores just in-frame clones and leaves some out. The table records around 64,000 clones, around 93% of them present only once. A word on this clone: Antigen: not known. Other nucleotide sequences from this sample produce the same CDR3.

The sequenced sample was unstimulated CD4+ T cells sorted from spleen or lymph node cells, obtained before transplant. The V and J genes are TRBV21-1 and TRBJ2-7; the DNA was not compared with TRBD2, the D call given in the table. TRBV21-1 is shown as a pseudogene. The origin of this receptor is a human donor who was the organ donor for an intestinal transplant. The CDR3: CASSKKSAEQYF. The CDR3 DNA sequence: TGCGCCAGCAGCAAAAAAAGCGCCGAGCAGTACTTC.